A selection of T cell receptor beta chains follows, all from one sample in a study of human T cells and chemical hapten exposure. Each CDR3 protein is one row after TCRdb ran MiXCR on the RACE reads. The table includes about 140,000 distinct CDR3 sequences, approximately 12% detected once. This material consisted of whole blood, taken in connection with sensitization to the hapten diphenylcyclopropenone (DPC). These receptors all come from a woman aged 45-65 years with alopecia areata. Some clones in this sample may be carry-over from other donors' samples. The CDR3 runs from the conserved cysteine through the conserved F or W.

>TRBV2|TRBJ2-6
CASSPPGAGANVLTF
>TRBV6-2/TRBV6-3|TRBJ1-5
CASSRTGGLQPQHF
>TRBV28|TRBJ2-3
CASSLRAASTDTQYF
>TRBV6-2/TRBV6-3|TRBJ2-7
CASMRPWPDSYEQYF
>TRBV7-9|TRBJ2-2
CASSRRLAVNTGELFF
>TRBV7-9|TRBJ1-2
CASSLGQGSNYGYTF
>TRBV11-2|TRBJ2-1
CASSLGRGSYNEQFF
>TRBV2|TRBJ2-7
CASRETETGGGYEQYF
>TRBV27|TRBJ2-7
CASSLSRGPYEQYF
>TRBV12-3/TRBV12-4|TRBJ2-1
CASSLGVRARGFF
>TRBV6-2/TRBV6-3|TRBJ1-5
CASSYPTRTSNQPQHF
>TRBV28|TRBJ2-4
CASSFFSSGTSFTKNIQYF
>TRBV5-1|TRBJ2-1
CASSSQGNPSYNEQFF
>TRBV6-1|TRBJ2-2
CASSEGTGGPTGELFF
>TRBV20-1|TRBJ1-1
CSAKPGATEAFF
>TRBV30|TRBJ2-3
CAWSVLAELETDTQYF
>TRBV9|TRBJ2-1
CASSVWSSGYNEQFF
>TRBV7-2|TRBJ2-4
CASSFEALAKNIQYF
>TRBV28|TRBJ2-2
CASSLGTSGRGTGELFF
>TRBV20-1|TRBJ2-3
CSANPQPGPSQYF
>TRBV25-1|TRBJ2-1
CASSGGGFPEQFF
>TRBV18|TRBJ1-3
CASSPQPGRSGNTIYF
>TRBV30|TRBJ2-5
CAWSVKGLETQYF
>TRBV20-1|TRBJ2-7
CSAPSGQGYEQYF
>TRBV20-1|TRBJ2-2
CSAGTANTGELFF
>TRBV28|TRBJ2-2
CASSSGTSSNTGELFF
>TRBV7-7|TRBJ2-5
CASSSTLSGSRRETQYF
>TRBV6-2/TRBV6-3|TRBJ2-2
CASRRGQENTGELFF
>TRBV29-1|TRBJ2-1
CSIRTSGSHNEQFF
>TRBV11-2|TRBJ2-7
CASNLIWDRGSYEQYF
>TRBV29-1|TRBJ1-2
CSVVPGLHLVNYGYTF
>TRBV7-3|TRBJ2-7
CASSLREGEGTGGPYEQYF
>TRBV24-1|TRBJ2-6
CATSDPGTHVLTF
>TRBV5-6|TRBJ1-6
CASSFIGRGGSPLHF
>TRBV7-2|TRBJ2-3
CASSPSHVLAGHTQYF
>TRBV6-5|TRBJ1-1
CASSSGQGNLNTEAFF
>TRBV20-1|TRBJ2-7
CSGLGVGEQYF
>TRBV29-1|TRBJ2-5
CSATGMETQYF
>TRBV20-1|TRBJ1-2
CSARGQYGYTF
>TRBV10-1|TRBJ1-1
CASSETAMNTEAFF
>TRBV28|TRBJ2-5
CASSLPGAQYF
>TRBV3-1|TRBJ1-1
CASSRDMSTEAFF
>TRBV5-1|TRBJ2-1
CASSATAGGPGNEQFF
>TRBV5-4|TRBJ1-1
CASSSRRDSMNTEAFF
>TRBV4-2|TRBJ1-1
CASSQPGVGTEAFF
>TRBV5-1|TRBJ2-1
CTSSLTGLEQFF
>TRBV21-1|TRBJ1-4
CASSIRTSRLSNEKLFF
>TRBV6-5|TRBJ2-2
CASKRDATGELFF
>TRBV29-1|TRBJ1-2
CSVDKGGWYGYTF
>TRBV28|TRBJ1-5
CASSSVDQPQHF
>TRBV7-6|TRBJ2-7
CASSLAPLQPYEQYF
>TRBV12-3/TRBV12-4|TRBJ2-1
CASSPPSSNEQFF
>TRBV11-1|TRBJ1-1
CASSRRTGTLNTEAFF
>TRBV19|TRBJ1-5
CASSRDRVYQPQHF
>TRBV20-1|TRBJ1-1
CSAVRDRGISEAFF
>TRBV2|TRBJ2-7
CASSDGARLGPYEQYF
>TRBV5-6|TRBJ1-6
CASSLFRGIKSPLHF
>TRBV20-1|TRBJ2-5
CSARSGLAETQYF
>TRBV30|TRBJ1-6
CAWSSAIPNSPLHF
>TRBV7-2|TRBJ1-5
CASSLETGTYSNQPQHF